This T cell receptor (beta chain) was identified in a study of T cell responses to AZD1222 COVID-19 vaccine. From germline, CDR1 is KGHDR and CDR2 SFDVKD. The V and J ends lost 0 bases and 5 bases respectively, with 18 bases between them. The CDR3 spans 17 residues. TCRdb's copy holds only in-frame clones and misses some; the assay was immunoSEQ multiplex PCR. The repertoire holds fewer than 120,000 clones, with 92% as singletons. Sequencing used peripheral blood, obtained on day 0 of AZD1222 vaccination. The rearrangement joins TRBV24-1 to TRBJ2-5; a possible D gene is TRBD1 (6 bases). The source of this sequence is an adult in good health. The CDR3 coding sequence is TGTGCCACCAGTGATTTGAATACCCAGGGGCGCGGGGAGACCCAGTACTTC. Translating it yields CATSDLNTQGRGETQYF.